Below, 4 T cell receptor beta chains from the same sample are listed, as sequenced in a study of long-term antiretroviral therapy in people with HIV. Survey-level immunoSEQ v3.0 assays were run. TCRdb's copy holds only in-frame clones and misses some; the assay was immunoSEQ multiplex PCR. This sample carries about 33,000 clones, 97% of them seen once, and the ten largest clones take less than 3%. The sequences come from unsorted PBMCs, collected 6.9 years after starting antiretroviral therapy. The receptors were gathered from a man aged 25 to 40 with HIV.

J is TRBJ2-1 and V is TRBV7-9; 11 bases fit TRBD2. Per the germline V gene, CDR1 is SEHNR and CDR2 is FQNEAQ (reference sequence). The length of the CDR3 is 19 residues. The J segment lost 10 bases and the V segment lost 0 bases, leaving 17 bases of the junction unmatched. In DNA, the CDR3 is TGTGCCAGCAGCTTAGCGGCTGCCACTAGCGGGAGAAGGGGACGGGAGCAGTTCTTC. The encoded protein is CASSLAAATSGRRGREQFF.

The chain carries TRBV6-1 and TRBJ1-5, with D possibly matching TRBD1 (5 bases). Germline V gene data show CDR1 as MNHNS and CDR2 as SASEGT. V was pared by 11 bases and J by 4 bases, with 15 bases between. The CDR3 extends over 13 amino acids. CDR3: CASHGGVNQPQHF. In DNA, the CDR3 is TGTGCCTCCCATGGGGGGGTAAATCAGCCCCAGCATTTT.

V usage is TRBV29-1 and J usage is TRBJ1-1; 10 bases align to TRBD1. Germline CDR1 SQVTM, CDR2 ANQGSEA. Germline trimming cut 4 bases from V and 1 base from J; bases unmatched to any gene: 0. The length of the CDR3 is 13 residues. CDR3 DNA: TGCAGCGTTGGACAGGGGGCGAACACTGAAGCTTTCTTT. This gives the protein CSVGQGANTEAFF.

The CDR3 coding sequence is TGTGCCTTGGGACTTGGCTACACCTTC. Its protein is CALGLGYTF. This sequence joins TRBV30 and TRBJ1-2, with a possible D match to TRBD1 (5 bases). Germline lookup yields CDR1 GTSNPN and CDR2 SVGIG (reference sequence). The germline V and J ends were trimmed by 7 bases and 7 bases, with 7 bases remaining between them. The CDR3 runs 9 residues.